A single sample is the source of the 21 T cell receptor beta chains below, sequenced in a study of cytomegalovirus exposure and HLA in healthy donors. Both 60 Vbeta primers and 13 Jbeta primers went into the PCR. Assay: immunoSEQ multiplex PCR; the TCRdb copy retains only in-frame clones and omits some. There are 55,000 to 70,000 clones in the sample; 65% to 90% occur only once, and 1.5% to 2% lies in the top ten. The material sequenced was PBMCs. These receptors were collected from a human donor in good health.

The chain uses TRBV12-5 and TRBJ1-2, with TRBD1 matching 8 bases. Germline assignment: CDR1 LGHNT and CDR2 FRNRAP. V lost 0 bases, J lost 6 bases, and 6 bases stayed unmatched. There are 15 residues in the CDR3. CDR3 residues: CASGLVPPDRDGYTF. For the CDR3, the DNA is TGTGCTAGTGGTTTGGTACCTCCGGACAGGGATGGCTACACCTTC.

J is TRBJ2-7 and V is TRBV5-6; TRBD2 matches at 7 bases. The germline gives CDR1 SGHDT, CDR2 YYEEEE. The CDR3 is 15 amino acids. V gave up 4 bases and J gave up 0 bases; unmatched junction bases: 7. The CDR3 bases are TGTGCCAGCAGCGGGTATCTAGCGGACTCCTACGAGCAGTACTTC. This sequence encodes CASSGYLADSYEQYF. The full variable domain, in which reference TRBV5-6 and TRBJ2-7 provide the parts outside the CDR3, is DAGVTQSPTHLIKTRGQQVTLRCSPKSGHDTVSWYQQALGQGPQFIFQYYEEEERQRGNFPDRFSGHQFPNYSSELNVNALLLGDSALYLCASSGYLADSYEQYFGPGTRLTVT.

The genes are TRBV28 and TRBJ2-7; D possibly corresponds to TRBD2 (5 bases). V shed 6 bases and J shed 4 bases, with 16 bases lying between them. This CDR3 has 14 amino acids. The germline gives CDR1 MDHEN, CDR2 SYDVKM. Here the CDR3 DNA reads TGTGCCAGCAGCCGCCCGGGAATGTTTTACGAGCAGTACTTC. Residues: CASSRPGMFYEQYF.

The rearrangement uses TRBV18 and TRBJ1-5; the D gene is possibly TRBD1 (6 bases). This CDR3 is 15 amino acids long. The ends were cut back, 4 bases at V and 0 bases at J, with 10 bases in the middle. In germline, CDR1 is KGHSH, CDR2 LQKENI. The CDR3 DNA sequence: TGTGCCAGCTCACATCGACAGGATAGCAATCAGCCCCAGCATTTT. Translation: CASSHRQDSNQPQHF.

Here the CDR3 reads CASSSGTRYEQYF. The CDR3 nucleotides are TGTGCCAGCAGTTCCGGGACTCGCTACGAGCAGTACTTC. The genes are TRBV5-4 and TRBJ2-7; tentatively, D is TRBD2 (6 bases). V lost 5 bases, J lost 3 bases, and 12 bases lay in between. Germline CDR1 and CDR2: SGHNT and YYREEE (reference sequence). The CDR3 runs to 13 residues.

This clone was seen more than once but under ten times. The chain joins TRBV5-6 to TRBJ1-6; the match to TRBD1 covers 7 bases. CDR1 is SGHDT and CDR2 is YYEEEE in the germline V gene. CDR3 length: 15 residues. With 0 bases clipped from V and 12 bases from J, the junction kept 9 bases outside the gene matches. CDR3 region: CASSLEGQVQQPLHF. CDR3 nucleotides: TGTGCCAGCAGCTTGGAAGGACAGGTCCAACAACCCCTCCACTTT.

CDR3 protein: CASSLRLAGTNEQFF. The CDR3 DNA sequence: TGCGCCAGCAGCTTGAGACTAGCGGGAACCAATGAGCAGTTCTTC. The chain links TRBV5-1 to TRBJ2-1; 11 bases are a match to TRBD2. From germline, CDR1 is SGHRS and CDR2 YFSETQ. The CDR3 is 15 amino acids. The J segment lost 6 bases and the V segment lost 1 base, leaving 3 bases of the junction unmatched.

This clone was found once. The chain combines TRBV5-1 with TRBJ1-2, with no clear D. Trimming removed 0 bases from V and 1 base from J, with 10 bases in between. CDR1 SGHRS and CDR2 YFSETQ come from the germline V gene. This CDR3 is 15 amino acids long. The CDR3 DNA reads TGCGCCAGCAGCTTGGGGGCGACCCTTAACTATGGCTACACCTTC. Translation gives CASSLGATLNYGYTF.

The chain recombines TRBV28 with TRBJ2-1; 9 nucleotides align to TRBD2. V dropped 5 bases and J dropped 1; count of bases not matched to a gene: 12. This CDR3 comprises 18 residues. Germline values: CDR1 MDHEN, CDR2 SYDVKM. CDR3 residues: CASSPLAGAARSYNEQFF. CDR3 nucleotide sequence: TGTGCCAGCAGTCCGTTAGCGGGAGCGGCGAGGTCCTACAATGAGCAGTTCTTC.

The sample holds one count of this clone. Germline and junction disagree at one end, which may indicate a read error. J is TRBJ1-4 and V is TRBV7-7; D possibly corresponds to TRBD1 (6 bases). CDR3 length equals 16 residues. Per the germline V gene, CDR1 is SSHAT and CDR2 is FNYEAQ (reference sequence). This chain's CDR3 is CASSSERQATNEKLFF. The CDR3 nucleotides are TGTGCTAGCAGCTCCGAAAGACAGGCAACTAATGAAAAACTGTTTTTT. The full variable domain, its missing parts supplied by reference TRBV7-7 and TRBJ1-4, is GAGVSQSPRYKVTKRGQDVTLRCDPISSHATLYWYQQALGQGPEFLTYFNYEAQPDKSGLPSDRFSAERPEGSISTLTIQRTEQRDSAMYRCASSSERQATNEKLFFGSGTQLSVL.

This chain uses TRBV6-5 with TRBJ1-2; 9 bases fit TRBD1. The CDR3 is 13 amino acids. CDR1 is MNHEY, CDR2 SVGAGI, per germline. Trimming took 6 bases from V and 7 from J; bases not matched to a gene: 6. CDR3 region: CASSSRDRVGYTF. As DNA, the CDR3 is TGTGCCAGCAGCTCCCGGGACAGGGTTGGCTACACCTTC.

With respect to this clone: Compared with germline, one end of the junction differs, possibly owing to a read error. The rearrangement joins TRBV7-9 to TRBJ2-5; D ambiguous. The germline CDR1 and CDR2 sequences are SEHNR and FQNEAQ (reference sequence). This CDR3 spans 12 amino acids. The CDR3 DNA is TGTTCCAGCAGCATCCTCGGTGAGACCCAGTACTTC. This sequence encodes CSSSILGETQYF.

Note on this clone: Distinct nucleotide sequences in the sample also encode this CDR3. The chain couples TRBV5-1 to TRBJ2-7; D unresolved. CDR3 length: 14 residues. The V gene's germline CDR1 is SGHRS and CDR2 YFSETQ. The V gene lost 0 bases and the J gene lost 5 bases, with 12 bases spanning the gap. CDR3 nucleotides: TGCGCCAGCAGCTTGGGAGCAACTAATGACGAGCAGTACTTC. Residues: CASSLGATNDEQYF.

The genes are TRBV11-1 and TRBJ1-1; D unresolved. V was cut by 3 bases and J by 1 base, with 6 bases left in between. This CDR3 region has 13 residues. Germline CDR1 is SGHAT and CDR2 is FQDESV (reference sequence). In nucleotides, the CDR3 is TGTGCCAGCAGCTTCTCCAGGAACACTGAAGCTTTCTTT. The encoded protein is CASSFSRNTEAFF.

This sequence joins TRBV5-1 and TRBJ1-5; unclear D gene. This CDR3 region has 15 residues. Trimming left V 4 bases short and J 4 bases short, with 15 bases between. CDR1 is SGHRS, CDR2 YFSETQ, per germline. Here the CDR3 DNA reads TGCGCCAGCAGCCTTGACCCAGGAGGAAATCAGCCCCAGCATTTT. It translates to CASSLDPGGNQPQHF.

This clone was seen only a few times. The chain links TRBV28 to TRBJ2-3; 11 bases line up with TRBD2. V gave up 8 bases and J gave up 2 bases; unmatched junction bases: 9. Germline-derived CDR1 and CDR2 are MDHEN and SYDVKM. The CDR3 is 16 residues long. CDR3 in DNA: TGTGCCAGCCCGCCGGGACTAGCGGAATACACAGATACGCAGTATTTT. This sequence encodes CASPPGLAEYTDTQYF.

The genes are TRBV7-9 and TRBJ1-2; D possibly corresponds to TRBD1 (5 bases). This CDR3 is 16 amino acids long. Looked up from germline, CDR1 is SEHNR and CDR2 is FQNEAQ (reference sequence). V shed 8 bases and J shed 3 bases, with 22 bases lying between them. The CDR3 reads CASSFGFMGQDYGYTF. The CDR3, as DNA: TGTGCCAGCTCATTCGGGTTTATGGGGCAGGACTATGGCTACACCTTC.

The chain carries TRBV7-2 and TRBJ2-1; 7 bases fit TRBD2. The CDR3 length is 15 residues. V shed 1 base and J 9 bases; nucleotides not matched to a gene: 9. Germline V lookup: CDR1 SGHTA, CDR2 FQGNSA. Here the CDR3 DNA reads TGTGCCAGCAGCTTAGGATTGGCGGGAGTCGTTGAGCAGTTCTTC. Protein: CASSLGLAGVVEQFF.

V and J are TRBV6-4 and TRBJ2-1, with TRBD2 matching 14 bases. The CDR3 covers 19 residues. CDR1 is MRHNA and CDR2 is SNTAGT in the germline V gene. V shed 3 bases, J shed 2 bases, and the junction held 9 bases outside the gene matches. Written as DNA, the CDR3 is TGTGCCAGCAGTGATAAGGGGACTAGCGGGAGTTTCGCCTACAATGAGCAGTTCTTC. Translation: CASSDKGTSGSFAYNEQFF.

The rearrangement uses TRBV6-6 and TRBJ2-5; 9 nucleotides agree with TRBD2. Germline values: CDR1 MNHNY, CDR2 SVGAGI (reference sequence). J was trimmed by 0 bases and V by 6 bases; bases with no gene match: 8. The CDR3 is 16 amino acids. The CDR3 DNA reads as TGTGCCAGCAGAAACTTAGCGGGAGAAAACCAAGAGACCCAGTACTTC. Encoded protein: CASRNLAGENQETQYF.

The V call is TRBV4-3, the J call TRBJ1-2; 8 positions match TRBD1. V lost 3 bases to trimming and J lost 1 base; unmatched junction nucleotides: 1. The germline V gene has CDR1 LGHNA and CDR2 YSLEER. The CDR3 length is 14 residues. CDR3 sequence: CASSHDRGNYGYTF. The CDR3 nucleotides read TGCGCCAGCAGCCACGACAGGGGTAACTATGGCTACACCTTC.